This passage covers 26 T cell receptor beta chains from one sample sequenced in a study of T cell changes during pregnancy in multiple sclerosis. The data were produced by immunoSEQ multiplex PCR, yet TCRdb's version contains in-frame clones alone and is incomplete. Of approximately 40,000 clones listed, about 88% were seen once; the top ten hold more than 0.95%. The sample here was CD4+ T cells from peripheral blood mononuclear cells, taken in the second trimester of pregnancy. The receptors shown here come from a female donor with multiple sclerosis, enrolled in a pregnancy study.

The rearrangement links TRBV5-6 to TRBJ2-2; possible D gene TRBD1, 6 bases. Looked up from germline, CDR1 is SGHDT and CDR2 is YYEEEE. The CDR3 length is 13 residues. V was shortened by 1 base and J by 7 bases, with 8 bases between the two germline ends. CDR3 region: CASSLLGGGELFF. CDR3 sequence (DNA): TGTGCCAGCAGCTTGCTAGGGGGCGGGGAGCTGTTTTTT.

J is TRBJ2-7 and V is TRBV7-8; tentative D call: TRBD1 (8 bases). Germline CDR1 and CDR2: SGHVS and FQNEAQ. Trimming left V 3 bases short and J 3 bases short, with 24 bases between. The CDR3 has 18 residues. The chain's CDR3 is CASSLVSGGLGGHYEQYF. Here the CDR3 DNA reads TGTGCCAGCAGCTTGGTGTCAGGGGGCTTGGGAGGGCACTACGAGCAGTACTTC.

This clone was counted a single time. This chain joins TRBV29-1 and TRBJ2-1; D ambiguous. Germline V gene data show CDR1 as SQVTM and CDR2 as ANQGSEA. The CDR3 loop spans 13 amino acids. The CDR3 protein is CSSSAVSYNEQFF. The CDR3 DNA follows: TGCAGTAGCTCGGCGGTATCCTACAATGAGCAGTTCTTC.

The CDR3 reads CASSIRETQYF. As DNA, the CDR3 is TGTGCCAGTAGTATCAGGGAGACCCAGTACTTC. This chain connects TRBV19 to TRBJ2-5, with D hard to call. Germline V gene lookup returns CDR1 LNHDA and CDR2 SQIVND (reference sequence). Trimming took off 3 bases at V and 5 bases at J, with 4 bases between the two ends. The CDR3 totals 11 residues.

The gene calls are TRBV6-4 and TRBJ1-6; D may be TRBD1 (5 bases). CDR3 length equals 17 residues. Germline loops: CDR1 MRHNA, CDR2 SNTAGT. Trimming took off 0 bases at V and 9 bases at J, with 18 bases between the two ends. The CDR3 spells CASSDSGLGGVGSPLHF. The CDR3 DNA follows: TGTGCCAGCAGTGACTCAGGGCTGGGGGGGGTTGGTTCACCCCTCCACTTT.

The gene calls are TRBV4-2 and TRBJ2-3; the match to TRBD2 covers 8 bases. The CDR3 is 12 amino acids. The V gene's germline CDR1 is LGHNA and CDR2 YNFKEQ. V lost 4 bases, J lost 8 bases, and 2 bases stayed unmatched. This CDR3 reads CASSPGRATQYF. CDR3 bases: TGTGCCAGCAGCCCCGGGAGGGCTACGCAGTATTTT.

This sequence joins TRBV28 and TRBJ2-5; possibly TRBD2 for D (5 bases). V gave up 10 bases and J gave up 3 bases, with 9 bases separating them. The CDR3 loop spans 11 amino acids. Germline CDR1 is MDHEN and CDR2 is SYDVKM. The CDR3, as DNA: TGTGCCACCTCCGGGGAAGAGACCCAGTACTTC. Translated: CATSGEETQYF.

Regarding this clone: Mismatch with germline at one junction end may stem from a read error. The chain carries TRBV7-8 and TRBJ2-2; 7 bases align to TRBD2. CDR3 length: 13 residues. CDR1 is SGHVS, CDR2 FQNEAQ, per germline. CDR3 DNA: TGTGCCAGCAGCTTAGAGGGCTTGACTAGCCCGCTTTTT. Translated: CASSLEGLTSPLF.

The table lists this clone with a count of one. The chain carries TRBV18 and TRBJ1-2; D not certain. Trimming took off 3 bases at V and 2 bases at J, with 10 bases between the two ends. This CDR3 contains 14 residues. Per germline, CDR1 KGHSH and CDR2 LQKENI. In DNA form, the CDR3 reads TGTGCCAGCTCACCCACGGGGTTCAACTATGGCTACACCTTC. Translating it yields CASSPTGFNYGYTF.

The chain is built from TRBV18 and TRBJ1-5; a possible D gene is TRBD1 (5 bases). Germline lookup yields CDR1 KGHSH and CDR2 LQKENI. Trimming took off 2 bases at V and 1 base at J, with 6 bases between the two ends. The CDR3 totals 14 residues. The CDR3 DNA sequence: TGTGCCAGCTCACCAAAGGGGAGCAATCAGCCCCAGCATTTT. The encoded protein is CASSPKGSNQPQHF.

The chain is built from TRBV5-4 and TRBJ2-1; 9 nucleotides agree with TRBD2. The CDR3 runs to 17 residues. V dropped 5 bases and J dropped 7; count of bases not matched to a gene: 16. Germline loops: CDR1 SGHNT, CDR2 YYREEE (reference sequence). Here the CDR3 reads CASSPPPRGRARNEQFF. CDR3 DNA sequence: TGTGCCAGCAGTCCACCTCCACGCGGGAGGGCCAGGAATGAGCAGTTCTTC.

This clone has a single count. The J gene is TRBJ1-5, the V gene TRBV7-6, with 7 bases aligning to TRBD1. The CDR3 spans 13 residues. The junction had 0 bases not matched to a gene; V was cut back by 2 bases and J by 5 bases. The germline V gene has CDR1 SGHVS and CDR2 FNYEAQ. CDR3 protein: CASSLTGDQPQHF. The CDR3 region has the DNA TGTGCCAGCAGCTTAACAGGGGATCAGCCCCAGCATTTT. Full variable domain (missing parts from reference TRBV7-6 and TRBJ1-5): GAGVSQSPRYKVTKRGQDVALRCDPISGHVSLYWYRQALGQGPEFLTYFNYEAQQDKSGLPNDRFSAERPEGSISTLTIQRTEQRDSAMYRCASSLTGDQPQHFGDGTRLSIL.

CDR3 sequence: CASSRSTAQEAETQYF. The CDR3 region has the DNA TGTGCCAGCAGTCGTTCTACGGCTCAGGAGGCCGAGACCCAGTACTTC. The chain has TRBV2 and TRBJ2-5; perhaps TRBD2 as D (5 bases). Germline V gene lookup returns CDR1 SNHLY and CDR2 FYNNEI. This CDR3 contains 16 residues. The germline V and J ends were trimmed by 5 bases and 5 bases, with 21 bases remaining between them.

This clone has just one count. CDR3 coding DNA: TGTGCCAGCAGCGTGGTCTTCGGCACCGGGGAGCTGTTTTTT. Protein sequence: CASSVVFGTGELFF. The V call is TRBV9, the J call TRBJ2-2; no clear D gene. The V gene's germline CDR1 is SGDLS and CDR2 YYNGEE. This CDR3 spans 14 amino acids. The V and J ends lost 2 bases and 4 bases respectively, with 9 bases between them.

The chain joins TRBV2 to TRBJ1-1; 8 nucleotides line up with TRBD1. Per the germline V gene, CDR1 is SNHLY and CDR2 is FYNNEI. Trimming cost V 3 bases and J 3 bases; bases outside gene matches: 3. This CDR3 is 14 amino acids long. Here the CDR3 reads CASSDRDRYTEAFF. The CDR3, as DNA: TGTGCCAGCAGTGACCGGGACAGGTACACTGAAGCTTTCTTT. The entire variable domain, with the rest obtained from reference TRBV2 and TRBJ1-1, is as follows: EPEVTQTPSHQVTQMGQEVILRCVPISNHLYFYWYRQILGQKVEFLVSFYNNEISEKSEIFDDQFSVERPDGSNFTLKIRSTKLEDSAMYFCASSDRDRYTEAFFGQGTRLTVV.

CDR3 loop: CASSSGLAGGYNEQFF. The CDR3, as DNA: TGTGCCAGCAGTTCCGGACTAGCGGGAGGTTACAATGAGCAGTTCTTC. The chain links TRBV6-5 to TRBJ2-1, with TRBD2 identical over 14 bases. This CDR3 comprises 16 residues. The trim removed 4 bases at V and 4 bases at J, leaving 3 bases unmatched. Germline assignment: CDR1 MNHEY and CDR2 SVGAGI.

This chain links TRBV19 with TRBJ2-2, with 7 positions matching TRBD2. The CDR3 is 17 residues long. Per the germline V gene, CDR1 is LNHDA and CDR2 is SQIVND (reference sequence). V was pared by 6 bases and J by 1 base, with 11 bases of the junction left unmatched. CDR3 loop: CASRIGGGDWNTGELFF. The CDR3 DNA follows: TGTGCCAGTAGGATCGGTGGGGGGGATTGGAACACCGGGGAGCTGTTTTTT.

This clone occurred once. The chain uses TRBV20-1 and TRBJ1-1; D is unclear. This CDR3 spans 11 amino acids. Germline CDR1 and CDR2: DFQATT and SNEGSKA (reference sequence). The ends were cut back, 6 bases at V and 11 bases at J, with 16 bases in the middle. This chain's CDR3 is CSAIRTGAAFF. CDR3 nucleotide sequence: TGCAGTGCAATCAGAACGGGTGCCGCTTTCTTT.

J is TRBJ2-4 and V is TRBV5-6; no firm D call. From germline, CDR1 is SGHDT and CDR2 YYEEEE. The V end was cut by 5 bases, the J end by 6 bases, with 15 bases between. This CDR3 region has 14 residues. The CDR3 loop reads CASSLFQFANIQYF. In nucleotides, the CDR3 is TGTGCCAGCAGTTTGTTTCAGTTTGCAAACATTCAGTACTTC.

This clone was seen just once. The chain recombines TRBV9 with TRBJ2-1; D remains ambiguous. V lost 0 bases, J lost 0 bases, and 16 bases lay in between. In germline, CDR1 is SGDLS, CDR2 YYNGEE. The CDR3 totals 18 residues. In nucleotides, the CDR3 is TGTGCCAGCAGCGTAGAACTGGAGCGTCCGGTCTCCTACAATGAGCAGTTCTTC. This sequence encodes CASSVELERPVSYNEQFF.

J is TRBJ1-2 and V is TRBV28; D not resolved. The germline V gene has CDR1 MDHEN and CDR2 SYDVKM. Deletions cut 6 bases from V and 8 bases from J, with 25 bases between. This CDR3 contains 16 residues. The DNA of the CDR3 is TGTGCCAGCAGCTCGGACGGAGGGAAGCCCCTTCGGGGCTACACCTTC. As protein: CASSSDGGKPLRGYTF.

A single count supports this clone. The chain links TRBV30 to TRBJ2-5; 12 nucleotides match TRBD2. There are 15 residues in the CDR3. Germline V gene lookup returns CDR1 GTSNPN and CDR2 SVGIG (reference sequence). The trim removed 5 bases at V and 4 bases at J, leaving 8 bases unmatched. CDR3 region: CAWSETSGSGETQYF. In DNA, the CDR3 is TGTGCCTGGTCCGAGACTAGCGGGAGTGGAGAGACCCAGTACTTC. The full variable domain, with the rest looked up from reference TRBV30 and TRBJ2-5, is SQTIHQWPATLVQPVGSPLSLECTVEGTSNPNLYWYRQAAGRGLQLLFYSVGIGQISSEVPQNLSASRPQDRQFILSSKKLLLSDSGFYLCAWSETSGSGETQYFGPGTRLLVL.

The chain employs TRBV5-4 and TRBJ2-1, with TRBD1 as a possible D gene (5 bases). CDR1 and CDR2 (germline): SGHNT, YYREEE (reference sequence). V was cut by 1 base and J by 9 bases, with 23 bases left in between. The CDR3 contains 17 residues. CDR3 nucleotide sequence: TGTGCCAGCAGCTTGATGTTTGGTGGGGCGTTTTCGGGTGAGCAGTTCTTC. It codes for CASSLMFGGAFSGEQFF.

The CDR3 protein is CASSEALQETQYF. Written as DNA, the CDR3 is TGTGCCAGTAGTGAAGCTCTCCAAGAGACCCAGTACTTC. The chain joins TRBV19 to TRBJ2-5, with D hard to call. This CDR3 contains 13 residues. Per the germline V gene, CDR1 is LNHDA and CDR2 is SQIVND (reference sequence). V was trimmed by 5 bases and J by 1 base, leaving 8 bases between them.

The genes are TRBV10-3 and TRBJ1-1; 7 bases map to TRBD1. CDR3 size: 13 residues. J lost 3 bases, V lost 7 bases, and 5 bases had no gene match. Germline CDR1 and CDR2: ENHRY and SYGVKD. This CDR3 is CAITRTGHTEAFF. The CDR3 DNA follows: TGTGCCATCACCAGGACAGGCCACACTGAAGCTTTCTTT.

V gene TRBV7-2 combines with J gene TRBJ2-4, with D perhaps matching TRBD1 (6 bases). CDR1 SGHTA and CDR2 FQGNSA come from the germline V gene. This CDR3 region has 15 residues. V dropped 4 bases and J dropped 9 bases, with 19 bases sitting between them. CDR3 residues: CASSSNRQTTGIQYF. Here the CDR3 DNA reads TGTGCCAGCAGCTCGAACCGACAGACGACAGGCATTCAGTACTTC. The whole variable domain, filled in from reference TRBV7-2 and TRBJ2-4, reads GAGVSQSPSNKVTEKGKDVELRCDPISGHTALYWYRQSLGQGLEFLIYFQGNSAPDKSGLPSDRFSAERTGGSVSTLTIQRTQQEDSAVYLCASSSNRQTTGIQYFGAGTRLSVL.